This T cell receptor (beta chain) was recorded in a study of blood T cell repertoires in COVID-19. Study-level background: Sites in the United States, Italy and Spain provided acute and convalescent COVID-19 samples. T cells, B-cell-depleted T cells, or PBMCs provided the cDNA or gDNA that served as material.

Methods used by the authors: For nucleated cells, counts were estimated from reference gene primer amplification. Profiling relied on immunoSEQ multiplex PCR, and the TCRdb table lists in-frame clones only, not all of them. Clone size and V and J calls were adopted from that table, with D and trimming inferred from the DNA. Of about 170,000 clones listed, 84% are singletons. The length of the CDR3 is 20 residues. Germline lookup yields CDR1 SGHDN and CDR2 FVKESK. Losses at the gene ends were 1 base for V and 1 base for J; bases not matched to a gene: 14. Sequencing was performed on peripheral blood. This receptor was taken from a man in his forties who had recovered from COVID-19. The chain couples TRBV14 to TRBJ2-1; 9 nucleotides match TRBD1. CDR3 nucleotides: TGTGCCAGCAGCCAAGGCAGGACAGGGGCGATCCCCTTATCCTACAATGAGCAGTTCTTC. Translation: CASSQGRTGAIPLSYNEQFF.